The next 10 T cell receptor beta chains were all read from a single sample in a study of tissue T cells after allogeneic stem cell transplantation. Data came from immunoSEQ multiplex PCR; TCRdb stores just in-frame clones and leaves some out. Found here are thousands of clones, about 64% of them singletons; the top ten hold roughly 19%. The starting material was tissue from the esophagus, obtained at autopsy. These receptors all stem from a female donor over 55 with lung cancer.

The chain is built from TRBV5-1 and TRBJ2-2; D gene ambiguous. Germline V gives CDR1 SGHRS, CDR2 YFSETQ. V was shortened by 7 bases and J by 4 bases, with 11 bases between the two germline ends. This CDR3 has 13 amino acids. CDR3 nucleotides: TGCGCCAGCGCACGCGAAACCACCGGGGAGCTGTTTTTT. Protein product: CASARETTGELFF.

This clone has more than one count but fewer than ten. The chain is built from TRBV19 and TRBJ1-5; D possibly corresponds to TRBD1 (6 bases). Trimming took 7 bases from V and 4 from J, leaving 8 bases between them. The CDR3 runs to 12 residues. CDR1 is LNHDA and CDR2 is SQIVND in the germline V gene (reference sequence). CDR3 sequence reads: CASTQGNQPQHF. As DNA, the CDR3 is TGTGCCAGTACACAGGGAAATCAGCCCCAGCATTTT.

This rearrangement joins TRBV9 to TRBJ2-4, with D tentatively TRBD1 (8 bases). There are 16 residues in the CDR3. The germline V gene encodes CDR1 SGDLS and CDR2 YYNGEE. V was pared by 1 base and J by 6 bases, with 17 bases between. The CDR3 loop reads CASSVSGAGGRNIQYF. The CDR3 DNA follows: TGTGCCAGCAGCGTAAGCGGGGCAGGGGGCAGAAACATTCAGTACTTC.

This chain uses TRBV14 with TRBJ1-1; D call uncertain. The CDR3 extends over 14 amino acids. The V and J ends lost 3 bases and 1 base respectively, with 9 bases between them. CDR1 SGHDN and CDR2 FVKESK come from the germline V gene. The DNA of the CDR3 is TGTGCCAGCAGCCATCCTCCATGGAACACTGAAGCTTTCTTT. As protein: CASSHPPWNTEAFF.

The chain links TRBV9 to TRBJ2-3; 8 bases fit TRBD2. Germline values: CDR1 SGDLS, CDR2 YYNGEE. The CDR3 is 17 amino acids. The ends lost 0 bases at V and 1 base at J; junction bases unmatched: 7. The CDR3 region has the DNA TGTGCCAGCAGCGTAGGGGTTGGCGGGGGGCGCACAGATACGCAGTATTTT. It translates to CASSVGVGGGRTDTQYF.

This clone was seen only a few times. The genes are TRBV9 and TRBJ2-5; the D gene is possibly TRBD2 (6 bases). Germline CDR1 is SGDLS and CDR2 is YYNGEE. The CDR3 runs 15 residues. V was clipped by 4 bases and J by 3 bases, with 16 bases between them. DNA of the CDR3: TGTGCCAGCAGCACAAGAGGGTGGGGGGAAGAGACCCAGTACTTC. This translates into CASSTRGWGEETQYF.

The V and J genes are TRBV7-2 and TRBJ1-2; D unresolved. Germline assignment: CDR1 SGHTA and CDR2 FQGNSA. The CDR3 loop spans 14 amino acids. V was clipped by 2 bases and J by 4 bases, with 11 bases between them. The CDR3 nucleotides are TGTGCCAGCAGCTTACAGTTAGTAGGCTATGGCTACACCTTC. It codes for CASSLQLVGYGYTF.

This rearrangement joins TRBV18 to TRBJ2-1; 7 nucleotides align to TRBD1. The trim removed 3 bases at V and 5 bases at J, leaving 10 bases unmatched. CDR3 length: 16 residues. Germline V gives CDR1 KGHSH, CDR2 LQKENI. The CDR3 nucleotides read TGTGCCAGCTCACCGAGAGGGGGCCGGGGTAACAATGAGCAGTTCTTC. Its protein product is CASSPRGGRGNNEQFF.

Worth noting for this clone: Distinct nucleotide sequences in the sample also encode this CDR3. The CDR3 region is CASSGRQGTISTDTQYF. The CDR3, as DNA: TGTGCCAGTAGCGGAAGACAGGGGACGATCAGCACAGATACGCAGTATTTT. This rearrangement joins TRBV11-3 to TRBJ2-3; 8 nucleotides agree with TRBD1. The germline gives CDR1 SGHNT, CDR2 YENEEA. The J segment lost 0 bases and the V segment lost 9 bases, leaving 14 bases of the junction unmatched. There are 17 residues in the CDR3. Full variable domain (outside the CDR3, taken from reference TRBV11-3 and TRBJ2-3): EAGVVQSPRYKIIEKKQPVAFWCNPISGHNTLYWYLQNLGQGPELLIRYENEEAVDDSQLPKDRFSAERLKGVDSTLKIQPAELGDSAVYLCASSGRQGTISTDTQYFGPGTRLTVL.

The chain has TRBV7-6 and TRBJ1-1; D ambiguous. The CDR3 is 13 residues long. V was clipped by 4 bases and J by 7 bases, with 13 bases between them. CDR1 and CDR2 (germline): SGHVS, FNYEAQ. The CDR3 protein is CASSWGGFGEAFF. Here the CDR3 DNA reads TGTGCCAGCAGCTGGGGAGGGTTTGGTGAAGCTTTCTTT.